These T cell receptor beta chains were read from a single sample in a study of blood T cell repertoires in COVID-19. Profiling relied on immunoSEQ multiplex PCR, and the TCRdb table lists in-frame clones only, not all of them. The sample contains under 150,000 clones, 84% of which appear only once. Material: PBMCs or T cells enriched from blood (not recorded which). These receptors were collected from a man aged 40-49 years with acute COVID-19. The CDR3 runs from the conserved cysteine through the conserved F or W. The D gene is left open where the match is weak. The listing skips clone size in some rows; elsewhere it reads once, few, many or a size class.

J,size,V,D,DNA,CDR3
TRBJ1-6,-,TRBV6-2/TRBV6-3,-,TGTGCCAGCAGCCCCCGGGAATTATATAATTCACCCCTCCACTTT,CASSPRELYNSPLHF
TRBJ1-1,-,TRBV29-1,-,TGCAGCGTTGAAACGGGGGGTGAAGCTTTCTTT,CSVETGGEAFF
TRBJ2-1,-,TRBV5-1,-,TGCGCCAGCAGCTTGGAACGGGAGAGCTACAATGAGCAGTTCTTC,CASSLERESYNEQFF
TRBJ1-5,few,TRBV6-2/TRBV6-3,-,TGTGCCAGCAGCTCGTATAGCAATCAGCCCCAGCATTTT,CASSSYSNQPQHF
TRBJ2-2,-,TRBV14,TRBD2,TGTGCCAGCAGCCCGCTAGCGGGAGTCACCGGGGAGCTGTTTTTT,CASSPLAGVTGELFF
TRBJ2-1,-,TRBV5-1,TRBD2,TGCGCCAGCAGCTTGGGCCTAGCGGTTAGACCATACAATGAGCAGTTCTTC,CASSLGLAVRPYNEQFF
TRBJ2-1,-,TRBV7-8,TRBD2,TGTGCCAGCAGCTTTGCCGGGGGGGACAATGAGCAGTTCTTC,CASSFAGGDNEQFF
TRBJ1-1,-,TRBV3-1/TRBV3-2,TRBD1,TGTGCCAGCAGCCAAGATCTGATGGTGGCGGGACAGGGAGCTGAAGCTTTCTTT,CASSQDLMVAGQGAEAFF
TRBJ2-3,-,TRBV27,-,TGTGCCAGCAGCGCGGGCACAACAGATACGCAGTATTTT,CASSAGTTDTQYF
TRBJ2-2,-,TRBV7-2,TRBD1,TGTGCCAGCAGCCCCGGGAAGGGGGCGGTGGGCACCGGGGAGCTGTTTTTT,CASSPGKGAVGTGELFF
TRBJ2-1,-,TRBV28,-,TGTGCCAGCAGTGCCGACTCTGAGCAGTTCTTC,CASSADSEQFF
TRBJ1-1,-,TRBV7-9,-,TGTGCCAGCAGCTTAGCGAGGGGGGGTAGCACTGAAGCTTTCTTT,CASSLARGGSTEAFF